This record covers a single TCR beta chain. Its antigen is currently unknown. The sample belongs to a study of cytomegalovirus exposure and HLA in healthy donors. Germline V gene sequence: CDR1 MDHEN, CDR2 SYDVKM. The CDR3 runs 14 residues. V dropped 5 bases and J dropped 3; count of bases not matched to a gene: 5. Notes on the study in general: It emerged from a later analysis that several of the most significant clusters appeared to be linked to common viral pathogens.

A multiplex PCR was run with 60 Vbeta primers and 13 Jbeta primers. TCRdb's copy holds only in-frame clones and misses some; the assay was immunoSEQ multiplex PCR. The data contain approximately 170,000 clones, over 75% of them seen just once; the ten biggest clones take up 1% to 1.5%. This receptor was taken from a middle-aged man in good health and CMV-seropositive. The source material was PBMCs. The chain employs TRBV28 and TRBJ2-7; TRBD1 aligns across 9 bases. For the CDR3, the DNA is TGTGCCAGCAGTCTCGGGACAGGGAGCTACGAGCAGTACTTC. It translates to CASSLGTGSYEQYF.